The present T cell receptor beta chain was sequenced within a study of blood T cell repertoires in COVID-19. About the study: The United States, Italy and Spain supplied acute and convalescent COVID-19 samples. T cells, B-cell-depleted T cells, or PBMCs provided the cDNA or gDNA that served as material.

In the study's own analysis: Amplification of reference gene primers was used by the study to estimate nucleated cell counts. TCRdb's table, derived via immunoSEQ multiplex PCR, lists solely in-frame clones and lacks some. V, J and clone size are those of that table, while D and trimming were read from the DNA. The data show 100,000 to 150,000 clones, with roughly four fifths seen just once and 12% held by the top ten. Germline V lookup: CDR1 SGHDT, CDR2 YYEEEE. The CDR3 extends over 16 amino acids. Losses at the gene ends were 4 bases for V and 5 bases for J; bases not matched to a gene: 9. Sample: peripheral blood. The sequence derives from a woman aged 55-75 years with acute or convalescent COVID-19. The chain joins TRBV5-6 to TRBJ1-5; 10 bases agree with TRBD1. CDR3 in amino acids: CASSPRQGASDQPQHF. In DNA form, the CDR3 reads TGTGCCAGCAGCCCCCGACAGGGGGCTTCCGATCAGCCCCAGCATTTT. Combining the CDR3 with reference TRBV5-6 and TRBJ1-5 gives the whole variable domain DAGVTQSPTHLIKTRGQQVTLRCSPKSGHDTVSWYQQALGQGPQFIFQYYEEEERQRGNFPDRFSGHQFPNYSSELNVNALLLGDSALYLCASSPRQGASDQPQHFGDGTRLSIL.